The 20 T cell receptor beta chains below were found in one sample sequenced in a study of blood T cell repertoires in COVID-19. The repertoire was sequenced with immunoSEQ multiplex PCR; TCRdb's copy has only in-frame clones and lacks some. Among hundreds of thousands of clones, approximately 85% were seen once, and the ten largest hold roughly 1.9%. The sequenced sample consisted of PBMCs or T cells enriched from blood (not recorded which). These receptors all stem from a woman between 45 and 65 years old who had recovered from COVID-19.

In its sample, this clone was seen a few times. CDR3 nucleotide sequence: TGTGCCAGCTCACCACCATGGGCAGGTATGAACACTGAAGCTTTCTTT. This codes for CASSPPWAGMNTEAFF. The chain employs TRBV18 and TRBJ1-1; D unresolved. The CDR3 runs 16 residues. V was pared by 0 bases and J by 0 bases, with 11 bases between. From germline, CDR1 is KGHSH and CDR2 LQKENI.

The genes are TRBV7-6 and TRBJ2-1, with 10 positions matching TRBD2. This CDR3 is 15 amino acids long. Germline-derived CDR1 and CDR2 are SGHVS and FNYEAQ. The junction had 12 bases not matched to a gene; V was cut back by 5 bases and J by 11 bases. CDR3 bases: TGTGCCAGCAGCCCGACAACGCAAGCGGGGGGGAAGCAGTTCTTC. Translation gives CASSPTTQAGGKQFF.

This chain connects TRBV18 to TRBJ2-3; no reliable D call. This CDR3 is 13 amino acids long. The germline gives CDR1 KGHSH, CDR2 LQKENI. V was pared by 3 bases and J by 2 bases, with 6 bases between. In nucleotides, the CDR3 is TGTGCCAGCTCACCCCCGGTCACAGATACGCAGTATTTT. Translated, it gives CASSPPVTDTQYF. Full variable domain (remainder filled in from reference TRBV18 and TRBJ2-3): NAGVMQNPRHLVRRRGQEARLRCSPMKGHSHVYWYRQLPEEGLKFMVYLQKENIIDESGMPKERFSAEFPKEGPSILRIQQVVRGDSAAYFCASSPPVTDTQYFGPGTRLTVL.

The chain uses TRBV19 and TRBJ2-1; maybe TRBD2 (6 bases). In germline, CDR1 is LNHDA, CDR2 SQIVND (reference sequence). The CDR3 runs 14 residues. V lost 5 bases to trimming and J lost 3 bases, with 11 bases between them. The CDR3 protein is CASSGAGFYNEQFF. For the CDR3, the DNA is TGTGCCAGTAGTGGTGCGGGATTCTACAATGAGCAGTTCTTC. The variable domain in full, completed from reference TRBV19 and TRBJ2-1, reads DGGITQSPKYLFRKEGQNVTLSCEQNLNHDAMYWYRQDPGQGLRLIYYSQIVNDFQKGDIAEGYSVSREKKESFPLTVTSAQKNPTAFYLCASSGAGFYNEQFFGPGTRLTVL.

CDR3 sequence (DNA): TGTGCCAGCAGCCCCTCAGGTCGACTAGCGGAGCGCACAGATACGCAGTATTTT. Translating gives CASSPSGRLAERTDTQYF. The chain carries TRBV3-1 (or the pseudogene TRBV3-2) and TRBJ2-3; 9 positions agree with TRBD2. Germline CDR1 and CDR2: LGHDT and YNNKEL (reference sequence). The CDR3 has 18 amino acids. Losses at the gene ends were 4 bases for V and 1 base for J; bases not matched to a gene: 12.

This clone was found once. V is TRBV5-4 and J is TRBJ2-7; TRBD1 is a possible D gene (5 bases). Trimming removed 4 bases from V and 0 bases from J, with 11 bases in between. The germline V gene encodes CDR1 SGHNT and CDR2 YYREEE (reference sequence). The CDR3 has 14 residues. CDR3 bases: TGTGCCAGCAGCAGGGGCCTGAGCTCCTACGAGCAGTACTTC. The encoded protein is CASSRGLSSYEQYF.

The CDR3 DNA is TGTGCCAGCAGCCCCCACCTGACAGGGGGGAATGAGCAGTTCTTC. It is translated as CASSPHLTGGNEQFF. The chain has TRBV7-8 and TRBJ2-1; 9 nucleotides align to TRBD1. The V gene end was trimmed by 5 bases and the J gene end by 7 bases; junction bases not matched to a gene: 9. The CDR3 is 15 amino acids. Germline lookup yields CDR1 SGHVS and CDR2 FQNEAQ. Using reference TRBV7-8 and TRBJ2-1 for the parts outside the CDR3, the full variable domain is GAGVSQSPRYKVAKRGQDVALRCDPISGHVSLFWYQQALGQGPEFLTYFQNEAQLDKSGLPSDRFFAERPEGSVSTLKIQRTQQEDSAVYLCASSPHLTGGNEQFFGPGTRLTVL.

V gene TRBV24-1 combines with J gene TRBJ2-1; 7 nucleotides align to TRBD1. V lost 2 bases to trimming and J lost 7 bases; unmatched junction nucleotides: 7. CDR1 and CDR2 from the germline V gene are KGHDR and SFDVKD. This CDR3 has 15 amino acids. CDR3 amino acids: CATSDWTGSRNEQFF. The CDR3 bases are TGTGCCACCAGTGATTGGACAGGTTCGAGGAATGAGCAGTTCTTC.

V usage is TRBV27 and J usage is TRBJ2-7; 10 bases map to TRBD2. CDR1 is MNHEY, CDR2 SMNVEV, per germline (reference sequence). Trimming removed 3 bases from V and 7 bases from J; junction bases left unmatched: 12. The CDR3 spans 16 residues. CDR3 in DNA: TGTGCCAGCAGTTTTACTAGCGGGACGATTGATTATGAGCAGTACTTC. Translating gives CASSFTSGTIDYEQYF.

DNA for the CDR3: TGTGCCTGGAGATCCCCAGGCAGGACTACTGGAAACACCATATATTTT. It translates to CAWRSPGRTTGNTIYF. This chain uses TRBV30 with TRBJ1-3, with D hard to call. The germline gives CDR1 GTSNPN, CDR2 SVGIG (reference sequence). Trimming left V 3 bases short and J 2 bases short, with 17 bases between. The CDR3 consists of 16 residues. The full variable domain, its missing parts supplied by reference TRBV30 and TRBJ1-3, is SQTIHQWPATLVQPVGSPLSLECTVEGTSNPNLYWYRQAAGRGLQLLFYSVGIGQISSEVPQNLSASRPQDRQFILSSKKLLLSDSGFYLCAWRSPGRTTGNTIYFGEGSWLTVV.

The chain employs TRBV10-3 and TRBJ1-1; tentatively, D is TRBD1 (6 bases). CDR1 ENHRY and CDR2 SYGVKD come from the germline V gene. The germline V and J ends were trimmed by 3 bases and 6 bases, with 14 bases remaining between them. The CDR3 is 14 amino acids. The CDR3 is CAISDQQGSAEAFF. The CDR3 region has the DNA TGTGCCATCAGTGATCAACAGGGTTCGGCTGAAGCTTTCTTT.

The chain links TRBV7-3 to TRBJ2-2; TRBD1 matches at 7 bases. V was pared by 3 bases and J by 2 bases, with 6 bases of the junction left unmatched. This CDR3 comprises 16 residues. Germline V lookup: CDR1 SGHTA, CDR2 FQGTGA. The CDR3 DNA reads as TGTGCCAGCAGCTTCACCAGGACAGGAAACACCGGGGAGCTGTTTTTT. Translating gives CASSFTRTGNTGELFF.

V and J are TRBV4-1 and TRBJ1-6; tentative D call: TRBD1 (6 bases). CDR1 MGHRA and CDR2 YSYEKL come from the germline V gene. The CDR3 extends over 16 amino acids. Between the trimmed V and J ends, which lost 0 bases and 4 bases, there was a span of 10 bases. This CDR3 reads CASSQEGQRYNSPLHF. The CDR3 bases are TGCGCCAGCAGCCAAGAAGGACAGCGATATAATTCACCCCTCCACTTT.

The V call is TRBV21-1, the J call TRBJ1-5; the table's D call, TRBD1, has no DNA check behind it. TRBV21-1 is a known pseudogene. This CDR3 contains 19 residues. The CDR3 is CASPRRDRGAARGNQPQHF. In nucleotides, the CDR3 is TGTGCCAGCCCAAGACGGGACAGGGGGGCCGCCAGGGGCAATCAGCCCCAGCATTTT.

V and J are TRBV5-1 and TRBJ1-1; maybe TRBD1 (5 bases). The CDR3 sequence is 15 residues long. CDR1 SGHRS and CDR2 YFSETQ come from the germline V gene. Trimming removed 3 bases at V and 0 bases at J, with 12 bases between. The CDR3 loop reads CASSSRGRMNTEAFF. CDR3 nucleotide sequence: TGCGCCAGCAGCTCTCGGGGGAGAATGAACACTGAAGCTTTCTTT.

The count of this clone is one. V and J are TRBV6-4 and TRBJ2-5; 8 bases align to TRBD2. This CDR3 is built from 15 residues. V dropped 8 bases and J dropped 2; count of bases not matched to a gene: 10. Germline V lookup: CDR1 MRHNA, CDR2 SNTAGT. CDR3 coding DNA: TGTGCCAGCGCCCCAACTTCTAGCGGGCAAGAGACCCAGTACTTC. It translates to CASAPTSSGQETQYF.

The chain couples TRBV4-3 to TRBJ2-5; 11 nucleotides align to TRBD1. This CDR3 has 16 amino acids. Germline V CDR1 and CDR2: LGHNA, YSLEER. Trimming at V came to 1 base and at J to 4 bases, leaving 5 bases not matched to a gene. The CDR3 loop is CASSQARGQGAETQYF. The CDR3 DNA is TGCGCCAGCAGCCAAGCTCGTGGACAGGGGGCAGAGACCCAGTACTTC.

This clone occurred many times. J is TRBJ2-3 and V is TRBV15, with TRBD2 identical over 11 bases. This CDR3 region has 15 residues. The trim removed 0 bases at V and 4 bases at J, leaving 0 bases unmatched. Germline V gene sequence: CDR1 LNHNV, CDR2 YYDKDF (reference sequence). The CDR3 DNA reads TGTGCCACCAGCAGAGATAGCGGGGGGGCAGATACGCAGTATTTT. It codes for CATSRDSGGADTQYF.

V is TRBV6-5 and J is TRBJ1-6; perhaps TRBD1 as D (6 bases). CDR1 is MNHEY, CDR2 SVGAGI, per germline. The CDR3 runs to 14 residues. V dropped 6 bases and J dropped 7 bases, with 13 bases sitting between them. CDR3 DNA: TGTGCCAGCAGCCCCGGACAGAGGAATTCACCCCTCCACTTT. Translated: CASSPGQRNSPLHF.

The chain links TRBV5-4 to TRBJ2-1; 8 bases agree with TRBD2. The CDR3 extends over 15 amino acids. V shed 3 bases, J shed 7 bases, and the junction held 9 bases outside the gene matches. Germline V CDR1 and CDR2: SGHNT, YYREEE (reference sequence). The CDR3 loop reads CASSSKAGAGNEQFF. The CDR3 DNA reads TGTGCCAGCAGCTCGAAAGCGGGAGCGGGGAATGAGCAGTTCTTC.